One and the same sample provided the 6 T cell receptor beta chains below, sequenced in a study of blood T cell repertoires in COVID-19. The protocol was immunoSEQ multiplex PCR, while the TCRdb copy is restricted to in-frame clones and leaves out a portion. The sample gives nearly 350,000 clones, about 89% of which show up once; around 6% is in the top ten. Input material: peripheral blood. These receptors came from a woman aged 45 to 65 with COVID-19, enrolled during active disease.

The chain's CDR3 is CASSPIPGQGISPLHF. The CDR3, as DNA: TGTGCCAGCAGTCCAATTCCGGGACAGGGCATTTCACCCCTCCACTTT. V gene TRBV4-2 combines with J gene TRBJ1-6, with 9 bases identical to TRBD1. The CDR3 is 16 amino acids. The V and J ends lost 6 bases and 9 bases, in that order; junction bases with no gene match: 12. In germline, CDR1 is LGHNA, CDR2 YNFKEQ.

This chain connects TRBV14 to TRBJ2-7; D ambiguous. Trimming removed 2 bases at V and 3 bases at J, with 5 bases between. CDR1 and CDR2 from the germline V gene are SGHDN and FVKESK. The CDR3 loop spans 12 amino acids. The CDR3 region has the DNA TGTGCCAGCAGCCAAAACAGCTACGAGCAGTACTTC. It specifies CASSQNSYEQYF.

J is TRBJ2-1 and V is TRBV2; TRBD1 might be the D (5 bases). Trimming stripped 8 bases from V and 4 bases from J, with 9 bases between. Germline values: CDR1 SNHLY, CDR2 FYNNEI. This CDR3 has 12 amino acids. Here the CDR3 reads CASEQEYNEQFF. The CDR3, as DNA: TGTGCCAGCGAACAGGAATACAATGAGCAGTTCTTC.

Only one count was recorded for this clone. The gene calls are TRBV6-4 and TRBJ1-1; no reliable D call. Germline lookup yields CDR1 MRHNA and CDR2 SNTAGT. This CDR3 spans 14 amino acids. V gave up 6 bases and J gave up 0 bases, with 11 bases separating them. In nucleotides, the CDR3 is TGTGCCAGCAGCCTAACAGCAATGAACACTGAAGCTTTCTTT. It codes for CASSLTAMNTEAFF.

CDR3 region: CASSKSTTGPSTDTQYF. The CDR3, as DNA: TGTGCCAGCAGCAAATCAACGACAGGACCTAGCACAGATACGCAGTATTTT. The rearrangement links TRBV7-2 to TRBJ2-3, with D perhaps TRBD1 (6 bases). Trimming took off 5 bases at V and 0 bases at J, with 18 bases between the two ends. The CDR3 has 17 residues. Germline V gene lookup returns CDR1 SGHTA and CDR2 FQGNSA.

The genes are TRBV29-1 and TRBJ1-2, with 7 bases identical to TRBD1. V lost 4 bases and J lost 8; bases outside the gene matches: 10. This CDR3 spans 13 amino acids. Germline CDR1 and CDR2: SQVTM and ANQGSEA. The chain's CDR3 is CSVVLPGGSGYTF. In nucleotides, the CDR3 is TGCAGCGTTGTTCTTCCAGGGGGTAGCGGCTACACCTTC.